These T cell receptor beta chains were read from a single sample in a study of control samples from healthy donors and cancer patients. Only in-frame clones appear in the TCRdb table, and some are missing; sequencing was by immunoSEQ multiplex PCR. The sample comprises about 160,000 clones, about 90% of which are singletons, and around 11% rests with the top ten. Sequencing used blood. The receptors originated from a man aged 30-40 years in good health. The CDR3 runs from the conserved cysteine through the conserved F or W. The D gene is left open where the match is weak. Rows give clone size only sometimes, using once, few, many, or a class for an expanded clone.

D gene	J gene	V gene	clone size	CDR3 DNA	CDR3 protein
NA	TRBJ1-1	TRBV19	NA	TGCGCCAGTGGAAGGAACACTGAAGCTTTCTTT	CASGRNTEAFF
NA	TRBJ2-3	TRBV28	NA	TGTGCCAGCAGTTTACGAGATACGCAGTATTTT	CASSLRDTQYF
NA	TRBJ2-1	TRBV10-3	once	TGTGCCATCGCGGTTAACAATGAGCAGTTCTTC	CAIAVNNEQFF
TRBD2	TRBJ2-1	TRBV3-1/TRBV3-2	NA	TGTGCCAGCAGTCCCCCTAAGCGGGGGGGCCACAATGAGCAGTTCTTC	CASSPPKRGGHNEQFF
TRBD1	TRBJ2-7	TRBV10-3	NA	TGTGCCATCAGTCGGGACAGACCCTCCTACGAGCAGTACTTC	CAISRDRPSYEQYF
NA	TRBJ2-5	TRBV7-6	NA	TGTGCCAGCAGCTTAACACTAGGGGGGGAAGACCAGTACTTC	CASSLTLGGEDQYF
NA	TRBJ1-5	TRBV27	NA	TGTGCCAGCAGTTCCCGGACAGGCAATCAGCCCCAGCATTTT	CASSSRTGNQPQHF
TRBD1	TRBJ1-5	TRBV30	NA	TGTGCCTGGAGCGGGACAGGGCATCAGCCCCAGCATTTT	CAWSGTGHQPQHF
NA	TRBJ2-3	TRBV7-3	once	TGTGCCAGCAGCTTAGACGGGAGTCTCACAGATACGCAGTATTTT	CASSLDGSLTDTQYF
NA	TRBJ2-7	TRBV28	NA	TGTGCCAGCCTGCACAGGGGAGGTTACGAGCAGTACTTC	CASLHRGGYEQYF
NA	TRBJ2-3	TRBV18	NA	TGTGCCAGCTCACCAAGCGGGTACACAGATACGCAGTATTTT	CASSPSGYTDTQYF
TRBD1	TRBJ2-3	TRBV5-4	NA	TGTGCCAGCAGCTGGACAGGGGGGGTTACAGATACGCAGTATTTT	CASSWTGGVTDTQYF
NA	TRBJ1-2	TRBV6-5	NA	TGTGCCAGCAGTTACGGGGCCAGGGAGTTCTATGGCTACACCTTC	CASSYGAREFYGYTF
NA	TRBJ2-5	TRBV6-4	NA	TGTGCCAGCAGCAGGGTTGTGGGAGAGACCCAGTACTTC	CASSRVVGETQYF
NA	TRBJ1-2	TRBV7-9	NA	TGTGCCAGCAGCCCCCGAGACGGCCCATACACCTTC	CASSPRDGPYTF
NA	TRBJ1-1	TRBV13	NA	TGTGCCAGCAGCTTAGGCCTGGGGAGCACTGAAGCTTTCTTT	CASSLGLGSTEAFF
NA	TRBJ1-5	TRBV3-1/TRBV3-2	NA	TGTGCCAGCAGCTTGGGCCCCGACGATCAGCCCCAGCATTTT	CASSLGPDDQPQHF
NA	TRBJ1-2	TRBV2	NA	TGTGCCAGCAGTGATAGGGGTGGCTACACCTTC	CASSDRGGYTF
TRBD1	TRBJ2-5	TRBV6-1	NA	TGTGCCAGCAGTGACCGACAGGGGCGGCAAGAGACCCAGTACTTC	CASSDRQGRQETQYF
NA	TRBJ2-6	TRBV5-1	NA	TGCGCCAGCAGCTTGGGAGGGAACGGGGCCAACGTCCTGACTTTC	CASSLGGNGANVLTF
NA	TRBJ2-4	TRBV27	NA	TGTGCCAGCAGCTCCACCCCCCGGGGAAACATTCAGTACTTC	CASSSTPRGNIQYF
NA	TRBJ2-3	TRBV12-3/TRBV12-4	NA	TGTGCCAGCAGCCGACTGACAGATACGCAGTATTTT	CASSRLTDTQYF
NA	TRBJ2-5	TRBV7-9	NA	TGTGCCAGCAGCCCGGGAGAACCTCAAGAGACCCAGTACTTC	CASSPGEPQETQYF
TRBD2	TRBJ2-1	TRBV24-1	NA	TGTGCCACCAGTGATTCTAGCGGGGGGCTAAATGAGCAGTTCTTC	CATSDSSGGLNEQFF
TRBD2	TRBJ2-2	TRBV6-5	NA	TGTGCCAGCAGTTACTCGATTAGCGGGAGGACCGGGGAGCTGTTTTTT	CASSYSISGRTGELFF
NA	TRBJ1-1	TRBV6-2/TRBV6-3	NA	TGTGCCAGCAGTTACCCGAGAACTGAAGCTTTCTTT	CASSYPRTEAFF
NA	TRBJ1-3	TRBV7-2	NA	TGTGCCAGCAGCCCGGTGGTAATCTCTGGAAACACCATATATTTT	CASSPVVISGNTIYF
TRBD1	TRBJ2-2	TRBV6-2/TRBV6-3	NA	TGTGCCAGCAGTTACTCGAGAGGGGGCAAGGTCGGGGAGCTGTTTTTT	CASSYSRGGKVGELFF
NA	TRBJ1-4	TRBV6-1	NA	TGTGCCAGCAGTGACCAACCGGGACAAGAACTGTTTTTT	CASSDQPGQELFF
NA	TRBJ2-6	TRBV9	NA	TGTGCCAGCAGCGTTAGGTCTGGGGCCAACGTCCTGACTTTC	CASSVRSGANVLTF
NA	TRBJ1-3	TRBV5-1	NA	TGCGCCAGCAGCTTGGGGGAACTAAACACCATATATTTT	CASSLGELNTIYF
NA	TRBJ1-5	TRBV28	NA	TGTGCCAGCAGCTCAATAACTCTCAGCAATCAGCCCCAGCATTTT	CASSSITLSNQPQHF
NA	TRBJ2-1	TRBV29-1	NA	TGCAGCGTTGAAATGTTTTATGAGCAGTTCTTC	CSVEMFYEQFF